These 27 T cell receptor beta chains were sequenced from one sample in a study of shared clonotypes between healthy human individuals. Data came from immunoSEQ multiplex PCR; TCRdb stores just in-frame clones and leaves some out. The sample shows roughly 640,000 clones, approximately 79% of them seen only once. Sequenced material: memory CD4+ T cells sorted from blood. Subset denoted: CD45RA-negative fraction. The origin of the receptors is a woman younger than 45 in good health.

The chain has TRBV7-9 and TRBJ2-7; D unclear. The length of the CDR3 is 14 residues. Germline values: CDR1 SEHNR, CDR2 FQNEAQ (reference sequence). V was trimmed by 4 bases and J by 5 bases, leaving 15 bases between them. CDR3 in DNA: TGTGCCAGCAGCTCCATTTCGGGCAAGCACGAGCAGTACTTC. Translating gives CASSSISGKHEQYF. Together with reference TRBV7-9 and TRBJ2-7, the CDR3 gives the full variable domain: DTGVSQNPRHKITKRGQNVTFRCDPISEHNRLYWYRQTLGQGPEFLTYFQNEAQLEKSRLLSDRFSAERPKGSFSTLEIQRTEQGDSAMYLCASSSISGKHEQYFGPGTRLTVT.

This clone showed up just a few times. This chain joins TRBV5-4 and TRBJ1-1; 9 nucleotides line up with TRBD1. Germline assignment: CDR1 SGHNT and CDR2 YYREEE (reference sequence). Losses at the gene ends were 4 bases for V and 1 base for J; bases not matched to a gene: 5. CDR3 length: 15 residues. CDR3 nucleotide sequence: TGTGCCAGCAGCCTCCAGACAGGGGGGAACACTGAAGCTTTCTTT. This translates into CASSLQTGGNTEAFF.

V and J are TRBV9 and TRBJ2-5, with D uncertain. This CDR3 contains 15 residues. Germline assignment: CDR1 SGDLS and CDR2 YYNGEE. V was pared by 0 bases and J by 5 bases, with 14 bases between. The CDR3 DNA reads TGTGCCAGCAGCGTAGGGGCAGGTCAAGGGGAGACCCAGTACTTC. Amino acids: CASSVGAGQGETQYF. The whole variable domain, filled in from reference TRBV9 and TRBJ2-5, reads DSGVTQTPKHLITATGQRVTLRCSPRSGDLSVYWYQQSLDQGLQFLIQYYNGEERAKGNILERFSAQQFPDLHSELNLSSLELGDSALYFCASSVGAGQGETQYFGPGTRLLVL.

The DNA of the CDR3 is TGTGCCAGCAGCCCGGCAGGGAGGGGAACTGAAGCTTTCTTT. As protein: CASSPAGRGTEAFF. The J gene is TRBJ1-1, the V gene TRBV5-6, with D perhaps matching TRBD1 (5 bases). The germline gives CDR1 SGHDT, CDR2 YYEEEE. V lost 4 bases to trimming and J lost 5 bases, with 15 bases between them. This CDR3 has 14 residues.

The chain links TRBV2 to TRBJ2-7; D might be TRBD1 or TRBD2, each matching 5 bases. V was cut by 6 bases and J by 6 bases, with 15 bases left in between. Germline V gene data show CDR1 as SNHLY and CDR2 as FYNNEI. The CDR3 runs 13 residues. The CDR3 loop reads CASRVGPESEQYF. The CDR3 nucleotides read TGTGCCAGCAGGGTGGGACCGGAGAGCGAGCAGTACTTC.

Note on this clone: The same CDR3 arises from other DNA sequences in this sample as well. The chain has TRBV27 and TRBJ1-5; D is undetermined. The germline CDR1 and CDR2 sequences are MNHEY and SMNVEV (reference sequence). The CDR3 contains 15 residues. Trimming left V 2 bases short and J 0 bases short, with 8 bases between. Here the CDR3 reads CASSLGSYSNQPQHF. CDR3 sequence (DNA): TGTGCCAGCAGTTTAGGGTCGTATAGCAATCAGCCCCAGCATTTT.

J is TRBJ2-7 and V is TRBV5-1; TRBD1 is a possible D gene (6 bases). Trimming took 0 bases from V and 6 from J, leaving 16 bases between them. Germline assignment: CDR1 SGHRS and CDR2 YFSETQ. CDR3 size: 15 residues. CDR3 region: CASSLGDRDTSEQYF. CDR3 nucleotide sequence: TGCGCCAGCAGCTTGGGCGATCGGGACACCTCCGAGCAGTACTTC. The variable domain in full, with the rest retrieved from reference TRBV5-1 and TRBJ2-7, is KAGVTQTPRYLIKTRGQQVTLSCSPISGHRSVSWYQQTPGQGLQFLFEYFSETQRNKGNFPGRFSGRQFSNSRSEMNVSTLELGDSALYLCASSLGDRDTSEQYFGPGTRLTVT.

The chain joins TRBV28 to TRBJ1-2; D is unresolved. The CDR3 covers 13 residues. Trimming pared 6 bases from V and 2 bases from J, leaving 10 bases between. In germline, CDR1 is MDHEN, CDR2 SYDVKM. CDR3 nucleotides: TGTGCCAGCAGCCTCGACATGAACTATGGCTACACCTTC. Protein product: CASSLDMNYGYTF.

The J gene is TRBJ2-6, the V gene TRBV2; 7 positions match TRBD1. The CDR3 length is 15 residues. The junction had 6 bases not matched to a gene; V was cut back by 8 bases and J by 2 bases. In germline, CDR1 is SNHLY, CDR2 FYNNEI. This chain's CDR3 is CASRQGSTGANVLTF. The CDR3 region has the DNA TGTGCCAGCCGACAGGGAAGCACTGGGGCCAACGTCCTGACTTTC.

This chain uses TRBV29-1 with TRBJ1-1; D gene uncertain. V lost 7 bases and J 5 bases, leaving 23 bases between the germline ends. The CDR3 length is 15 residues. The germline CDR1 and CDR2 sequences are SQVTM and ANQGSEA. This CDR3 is CSASRKVAGGTEAFF. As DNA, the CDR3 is TGCAGCGCCTCGAGAAAGGTGGCAGGTGGGACTGAAGCTTTCTTT.

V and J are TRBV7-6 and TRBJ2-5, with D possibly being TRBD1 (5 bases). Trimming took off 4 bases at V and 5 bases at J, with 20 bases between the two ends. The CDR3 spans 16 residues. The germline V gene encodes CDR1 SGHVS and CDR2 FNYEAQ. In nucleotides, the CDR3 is TGTGCCAGCAGCTCCCTTGCAGGGATTCTAGGGGAGACCCAGTACTTC. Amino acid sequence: CASSSLAGILGETQYF.

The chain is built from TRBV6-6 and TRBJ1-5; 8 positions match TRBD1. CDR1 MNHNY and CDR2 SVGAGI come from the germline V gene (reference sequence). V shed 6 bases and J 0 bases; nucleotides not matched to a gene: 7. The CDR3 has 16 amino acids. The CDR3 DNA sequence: TGTGCCAGCAGCTCTACAGGGGGTCGTAGCAATCAGCCCCAGCATTTT. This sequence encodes CASSSTGGRSNQPQHF.

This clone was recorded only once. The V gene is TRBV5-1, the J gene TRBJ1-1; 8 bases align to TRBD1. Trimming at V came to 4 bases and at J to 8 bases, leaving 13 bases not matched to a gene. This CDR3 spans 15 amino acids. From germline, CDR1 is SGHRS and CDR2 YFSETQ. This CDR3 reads CASSQATGAGREAFF. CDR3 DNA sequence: TGCGCCAGCAGCCAAGCGACAGGGGCCGGTAGAGAAGCTTTCTTT.

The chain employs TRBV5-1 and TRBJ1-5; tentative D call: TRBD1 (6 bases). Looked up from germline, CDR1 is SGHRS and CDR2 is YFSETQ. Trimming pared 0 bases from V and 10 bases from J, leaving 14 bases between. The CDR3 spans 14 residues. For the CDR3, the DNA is TGCGCCAGCAGCTTGGCCACAGGGATAAGTCCCCAGCATTTT. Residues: CASSLATGISPQHF.

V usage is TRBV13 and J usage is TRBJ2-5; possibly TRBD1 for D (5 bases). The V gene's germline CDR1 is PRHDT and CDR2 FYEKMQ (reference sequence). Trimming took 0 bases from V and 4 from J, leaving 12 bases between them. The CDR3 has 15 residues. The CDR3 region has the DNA TGTGCCAGCAGCTTAGGACACAACCAGGGAGAGACCCAGTACTTC. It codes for CASSLGHNQGETQYF.

The CDR3 protein is CSAIRPGIDEQYF. As DNA, the CDR3 is TGCAGCGCAATAAGGCCCGGCATCGACGAGCAGTACTTC. The J gene is TRBJ2-7, the V gene TRBV29-1, with D unclear. Germline CDR1 and CDR2: SQVTM and ANQGSEA. The CDR3 runs to 13 residues. Trimming removed 7 bases from V and 5 bases from J, with 18 bases in between.

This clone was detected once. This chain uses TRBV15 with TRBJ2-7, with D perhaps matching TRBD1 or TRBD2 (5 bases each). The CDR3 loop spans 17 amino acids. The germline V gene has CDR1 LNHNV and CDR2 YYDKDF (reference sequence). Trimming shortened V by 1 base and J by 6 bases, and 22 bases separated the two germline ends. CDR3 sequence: CATSRGELVGTRGEQYF. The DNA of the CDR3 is TGTGCCACCAGCAGAGGGGAACTAGTTGGGACCCGAGGCGAGCAGTACTTC.

CDR3 protein: CAATGTSGYNEQFF. The CDR3 nucleotides read TGCGCCGCTACCGGGACTAGCGGGTACAATGAGCAGTTCTTC. V and J are TRBV5-1 and TRBJ2-1, with 12 bases matching TRBD2. V shed 10 bases, J shed 4 bases, and the junction held 6 bases outside the gene matches. There are 14 residues in the CDR3. CDR1 and CDR2 (germline): SGHRS, YFSETQ. The whole variable domain, remainder taken from reference TRBV5-1 and TRBJ2-1, is KAGVTQTPRYLIKTRGQQVTLSCSPISGHRSVSWYQQTPGQGLQFLFEYFSETQRNKGNFPGRFSGRQFSNSRSEMNVSTLELGDSALYLCAATGTSGYNEQFFGPGTRLTVL.

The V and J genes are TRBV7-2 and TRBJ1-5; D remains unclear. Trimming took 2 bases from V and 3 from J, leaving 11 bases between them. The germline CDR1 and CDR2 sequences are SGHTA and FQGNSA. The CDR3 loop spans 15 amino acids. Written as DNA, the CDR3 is TGTGCCAGCAGCTTAACGCCCAGCCTCAATCAGCCCCAGCATTTT. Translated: CASSLTPSLNQPQHF.

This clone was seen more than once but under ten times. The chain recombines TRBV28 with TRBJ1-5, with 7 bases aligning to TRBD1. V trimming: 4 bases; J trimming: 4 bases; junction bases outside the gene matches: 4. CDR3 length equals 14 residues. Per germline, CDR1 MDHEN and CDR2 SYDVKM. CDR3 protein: CASSSTGDNQPQHF. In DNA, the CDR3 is TGTGCCAGCAGTTCAACAGGGGATAATCAGCCCCAGCATTTT.

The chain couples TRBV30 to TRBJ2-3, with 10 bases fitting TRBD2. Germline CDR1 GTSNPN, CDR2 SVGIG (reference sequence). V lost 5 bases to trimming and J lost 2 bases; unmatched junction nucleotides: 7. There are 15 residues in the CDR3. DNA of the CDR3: TGTGCCTGGGCGCCGGGACTAGCGACCACAGATACGCAGTATTTT. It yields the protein CAWAPGLATTDTQYF.

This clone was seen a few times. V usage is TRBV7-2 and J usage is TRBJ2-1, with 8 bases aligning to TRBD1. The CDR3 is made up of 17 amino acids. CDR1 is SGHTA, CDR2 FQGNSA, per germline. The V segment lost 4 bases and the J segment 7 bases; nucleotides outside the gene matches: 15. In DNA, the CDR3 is TGTGCCAGCAGCTCCGCCTACCTTCGGACAGGGCCTAATGAGCAGTTCTTC. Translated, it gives CASSSAYLRTGPNEQFF.

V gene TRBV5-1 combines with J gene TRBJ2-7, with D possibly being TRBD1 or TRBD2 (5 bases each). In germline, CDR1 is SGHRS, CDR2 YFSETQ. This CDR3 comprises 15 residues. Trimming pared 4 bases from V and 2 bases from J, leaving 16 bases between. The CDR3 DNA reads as TGCGCCAGCAGCAATCAGGGACCTAGGGCCTACGAGCAGTACTTC. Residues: CASSNQGPRAYEQYF.

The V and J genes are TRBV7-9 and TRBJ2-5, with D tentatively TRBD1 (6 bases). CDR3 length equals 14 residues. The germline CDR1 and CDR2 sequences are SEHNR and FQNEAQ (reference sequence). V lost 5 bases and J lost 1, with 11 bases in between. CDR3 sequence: CASSPQGLQETQYF. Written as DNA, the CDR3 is TGTGCCAGCAGCCCACAGGGCCTCCAAGAGACCCAGTACTTC.

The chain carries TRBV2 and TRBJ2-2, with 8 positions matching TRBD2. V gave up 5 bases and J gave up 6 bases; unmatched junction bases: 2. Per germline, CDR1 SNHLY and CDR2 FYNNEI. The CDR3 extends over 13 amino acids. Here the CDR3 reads CASSREGPGELFF. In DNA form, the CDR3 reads TGTGCCAGCAGTCGGGAGGGGCCCGGGGAGCTGTTTTTT. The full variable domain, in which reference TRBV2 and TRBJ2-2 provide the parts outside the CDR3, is EPEVTQTPSHQVTQMGQEVILRCVPISNHLYFYWYRQILGQKVEFLVSFYNNEISEKSEIFDDQFSVERPDGSNFTLKIRSTKLEDSAMYFCASSREGPGELFFGEGSRLTVL.

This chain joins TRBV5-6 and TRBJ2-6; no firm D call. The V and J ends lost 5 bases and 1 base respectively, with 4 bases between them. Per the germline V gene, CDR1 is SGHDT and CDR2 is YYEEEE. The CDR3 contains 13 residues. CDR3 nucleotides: TGTGCCAGCAGTCTGTCTGGGGCCAACGTCCTGACTTTC. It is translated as CASSLSGANVLTF.

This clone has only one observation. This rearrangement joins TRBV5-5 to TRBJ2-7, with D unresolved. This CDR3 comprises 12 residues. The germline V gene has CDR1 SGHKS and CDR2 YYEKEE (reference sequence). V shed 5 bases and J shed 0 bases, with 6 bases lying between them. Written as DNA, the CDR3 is TGTGCCAGCAGTCCTAGCTCCTACGAGCAGTACTTC. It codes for CASSPSSYEQYF.